These T cell receptor beta chains were read from a single sample in a study of T cells after yellow fever vaccination. TCRdb called the 5' RACE reads again in MiXCR, with one record for every CDR3 protein. The table records 500,000 to 650,000 distinct CDR3 sequences, roughly 13% of them present only once. The specimen comprised PBMCs, sampled on the day of the yellow fever booster vaccination. The receptors were sampled from a man aged 25-45 years who received the YFV17D yellow fever vaccine. Each CDR3 is given with its conserved first and last residue. D genes are given only for firm matches. For some rows the clone size is stated as once, few or many, or as a class when expanded; others skip it.

TRBV9	.	few	TRBJ2-7	15	CASSVAGHLTYEQYF	TGTGCCAGCAGCGTGGCCGGACACTTAACCTACGAGCAGTACTTC
TRBV5-1	TRBD2	.	TRBJ2-1	17	CASSLDPGGVERGEQFF	TGCGCCAGCAGCTTGGACCCCGGAGGTGTGGAGCGGGGTGAGCAGTTCTTC
TRBV7-8	.	few	TRBJ2-7	15	CASSLLGRNSYEQYF	TGTGCCAGCAGCTTATTGGGACGGAACTCCTACGAGCAGTACTTC
TRBV27	.	many	TRBJ2-7	15	CASSSEHDTTYEQYF	TGTGCCAGCAGTTCCGAGCACGATACCACCTACGAGCAGTACTTC
TRBV6-5	.	.	TRBJ1-3	11	CASSYQGAIYF	TGTGCCAGCAGTTACCAGGGTGCCATATATTTT
TRBV3-1	.	.	TRBJ1-4	14	CASSQAATNEKLFF	TGTGCCAGCAGCCAAGCAGCAACTAATGAAAAACTGTTTTTT
TRBV20-1	.	.	TRBJ2-7	13	CSATTHNSGEQYF	TGCAGTGCTACAACACACAATTCCGGCGAGCAGTACTTC
TRBV6-2/TRBV6-3	.	.	TRBJ1-2	15	CASSYWDTPIYGYTF	TGTGCCAGCAGTTATTGGGACACACCGATTTATGGCTACACCTTC
TRBV10-2	.	.	TRBJ1-5	14	CASTTGNSNQPQHF	TGCGCCAGTACCACAGGGAATAGCAATCAGCCCCAGCATTTT
TRBV30	.	.	TRBJ2-5	14	CAWNFVGRQETQYF	TGTGCCTGGAATTTTGTGGGGAGACAAGAGACCCAGTACTTC
TRBV7-3	.	.	TRBJ2-3	15	CASSYGGSRADTQYF	TGTGCCAGCAGCTACGGAGGCAGCAGGGCAGATACGCAGTATTTT
TRBV25-1	TRBD2	.	TRBJ2-3	16	CASSEYAGLATDTQYF	TGTGCCAGCAGTGAATATGCGGGACTAGCAACAGATACGCAGTATTTT
TRBV20-1	.	few	TRBJ2-5	13	CSAGRLMAETQYF	TGCAGTGCTGGGCGGTTGATGGCGGAGACCCAGTACTTC
TRBV7-7	.	.	TRBJ2-5	14	CASSFAGTGKTQYF	TGTGCTAGCAGTTTCGCGGGAACCGGCAAGACCCAGTACTTC
TRBV7-2	.	.	TRBJ2-5	16	CASSLGLAVYQETQYF	TGTGCCAGCAGCTTAGGCCTAGCCGTGTACCAAGAGACCCAGTACTTC
TRBV3-1	.	.	TRBJ2-7	13	CASSRLELGEQYF	TGTGCCAGCAGTCGACTAGAGCTCGGGGAGCAGTACTTC
TRBV12-3/TRBV12-4	.	many	TRBJ2-2	17	CASSSLSTGSNTGELFF	TGTGCCAGCAGTTCCCTCTCCACGGGAAGTAACACCGGGGAGCTGTTTTTT
TRBV15	TRBD2	few	TRBJ2-5	14	CATSAGLAEETQYF	TGTGCCACCAGCGCTGGACTAGCAGAAGAGACCCAGTACTTC
TRBV6-2/TRBV6-3	.	.	TRBJ1-1	12	CASSYPDTEAFF	TGTGCCAGCAGTTACCCGGACACTGAAGCTTTCTTT
TRBV10-3	TRBD2	few	TRBJ2-7	15	CAISGVAGGTYEQYF	TGTGCCATCAGTGGGGTAGCGGGAGGGACCTACGAGCAGTACTTC
TRBV9	.	few	TRBJ2-6	16	CASSVGWATGANVLTF	TGTGCCAGCAGCGTAGGTTGGGCAACTGGGGCCAACGTCCTGACTTTC
TRBV7-3	TRBD1	few	TRBJ2-7	14	CASSLMGQSYEQYF	TGTGCCAGCAGCTTAATGGGACAGAGCTACGAGCAGTACTTC
TRBV4-3	.	.	TRBJ2-1	13	CASSQAEEDEQFF	TGCGCCAGCAGCCAAGCCGAGGAGGATGAGCAGTTCTTC
TRBV15	TRBD2	.	TRBJ2-7	15	CASRAGSGSSYEQYF	TGTGCCTCTAGAGCGGGATCAGGGAGCTCCTACGAGCAGTACTTC
TRBV5-1	TRBD1	.	TRBJ2-7	14	CASSSPAGQDEQYF	TGCGCCAGCAGCTCGCCGGCCGGACAGGACGAGCAGTACTTC
TRBV20-1	.	few	TRBJ1-5	17	CSARDFAGAPNGQPQHF	TGCAGTGCTAGAGATTTCGCGGGAGCCCCAAACGGGCAGCCCCAGCATTTT
TRBV6-1	TRBD2	few	TRBJ2-1	18	CASSAPPSGRLGRREQFF	TGTGCCAGCAGTGCCCCGCCGAGCGGGAGGCTAGGGCGACGTGAGCAGTTCTTC
TRBV15	.	few	TRBJ2-7	15	CATSSAARTVGQQYF	TGTGCCACCAGCAGTGCCGCCCGGACTGTGGGCCAGCAGTACTTC
TRBV11-2	TRBD2	.	TRBJ2-5	18	CASSSRTSGRDPQETQYF	TGTGCCAGCAGTTCTAGGACTAGCGGGAGAGACCCCCAAGAGACCCAGTACTTC
TRBV7-8	.	few	TRBJ2-5	13	CASSLGEGQTQYF	TGTGCCAGCAGCTTGGGAGAGGGTCAGACCCAGTACTTC
TRBV20-1	TRBD2	.	TRBJ2-1	13	CSPISGRDDEQFF	TGCAGTCCAATTAGCGGGAGGGACGATGAGCAGTTCTTC